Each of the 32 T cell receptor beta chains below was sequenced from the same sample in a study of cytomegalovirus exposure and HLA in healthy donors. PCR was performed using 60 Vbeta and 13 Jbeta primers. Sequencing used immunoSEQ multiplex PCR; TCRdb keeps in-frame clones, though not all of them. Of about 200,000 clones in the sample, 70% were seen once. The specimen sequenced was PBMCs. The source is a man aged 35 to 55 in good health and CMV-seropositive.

The CDR3 sequence is CASSLGLAGGGIYEQYF. In DNA, the CDR3 is TGCGCCAGCAGCTTGGGGCTAGCGGGGGGGGGCATCTACGAGCAGTACTTC. The chain employs TRBV5-1 and TRBJ2-7; TRBD2 agrees at 12 bases. The germline V gene encodes CDR1 SGHRS and CDR2 YFSETQ. Germline trimming cut 0 bases from V and 3 bases from J; bases unmatched to any gene: 7. The CDR3 contains 17 residues.

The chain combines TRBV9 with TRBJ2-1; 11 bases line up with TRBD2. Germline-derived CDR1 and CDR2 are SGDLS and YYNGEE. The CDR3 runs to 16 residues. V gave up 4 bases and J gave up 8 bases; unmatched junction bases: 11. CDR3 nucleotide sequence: TGTGCCAGCAGCATTTCTATAGCGGGGGGGGTAGATGAGCAGTTCTTC. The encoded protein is CASSISIAGGVDEQFF.

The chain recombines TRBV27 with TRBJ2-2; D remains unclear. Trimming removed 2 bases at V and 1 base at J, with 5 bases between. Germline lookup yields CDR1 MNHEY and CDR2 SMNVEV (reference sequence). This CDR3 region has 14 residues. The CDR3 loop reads CASSLAGNTGELFF. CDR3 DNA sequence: TGTGCCAGCAGTTTAGCAGGGAACACCGGGGAGCTGTTTTTT.

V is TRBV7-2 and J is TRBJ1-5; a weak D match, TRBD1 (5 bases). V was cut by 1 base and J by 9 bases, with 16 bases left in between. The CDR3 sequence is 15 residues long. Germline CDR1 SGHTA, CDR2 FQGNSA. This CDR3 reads CASSLEIVGPWPQHF. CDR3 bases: TGTGCCAGCAGCTTAGAGATAGTGGGGCCCTGGCCCCAGCATTTT.

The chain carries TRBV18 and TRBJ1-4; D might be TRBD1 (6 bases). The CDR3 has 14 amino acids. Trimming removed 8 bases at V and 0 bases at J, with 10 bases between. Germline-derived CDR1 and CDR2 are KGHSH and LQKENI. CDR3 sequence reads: CASTGQSTNEKLFF. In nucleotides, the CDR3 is TGTGCCAGCACCGGACAGTCAACTAATGAAAAACTGTTTTTT.

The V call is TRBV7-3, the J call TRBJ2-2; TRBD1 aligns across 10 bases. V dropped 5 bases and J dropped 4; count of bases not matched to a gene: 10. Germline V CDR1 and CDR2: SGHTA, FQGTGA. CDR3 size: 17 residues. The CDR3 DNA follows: TGTGCCAGCAGCCCTTCTTCCGGGACAGGGGTCACCGGGGAGCTGTTTTTT. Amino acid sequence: CASSPSSGTGVTGELFF. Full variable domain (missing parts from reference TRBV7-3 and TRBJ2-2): GAGVSQTPSNKVTEKGKYVELRCDPISGHTALYWYRQSLGQGPEFLIYFQGTGAADDSGLPNDRFFAVRPEGSVSTLKIQRTERGDSAVYLCASSPSSGTGVTGELFFGEGSRLTVL.

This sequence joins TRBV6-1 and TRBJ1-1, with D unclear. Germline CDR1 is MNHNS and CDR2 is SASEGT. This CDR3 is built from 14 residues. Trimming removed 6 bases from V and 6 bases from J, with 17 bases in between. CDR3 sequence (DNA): TGTGCCAGCAGCCTCTCCGGGCGGGTATCTGAAGCTTTCTTT. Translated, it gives CASSLSGRVSEAFF.

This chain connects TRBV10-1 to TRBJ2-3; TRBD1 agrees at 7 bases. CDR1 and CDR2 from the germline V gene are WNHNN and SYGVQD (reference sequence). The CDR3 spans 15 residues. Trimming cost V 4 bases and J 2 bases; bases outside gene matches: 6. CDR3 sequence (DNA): TGCGCCAGCAGTGTTACAGGGGACCTCACAGATACGCAGTATTTT. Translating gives CASSVTGDLTDTQYF.

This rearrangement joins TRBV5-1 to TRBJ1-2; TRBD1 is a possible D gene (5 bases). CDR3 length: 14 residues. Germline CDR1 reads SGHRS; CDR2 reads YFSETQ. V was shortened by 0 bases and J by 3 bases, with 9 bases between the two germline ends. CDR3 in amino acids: CASSLADTDYGYTF. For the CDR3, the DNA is TGCGCCAGCAGCTTGGCGGACACGGACTATGGCTACACCTTC.

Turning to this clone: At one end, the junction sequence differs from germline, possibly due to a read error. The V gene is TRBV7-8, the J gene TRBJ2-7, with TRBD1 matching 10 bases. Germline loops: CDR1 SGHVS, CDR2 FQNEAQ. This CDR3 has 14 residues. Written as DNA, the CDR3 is TGTGCCAGCAGCGTCGGGACAGGGGTCCTCCTGGTGGACTTC. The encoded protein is CASSVGTGVLLVDF.

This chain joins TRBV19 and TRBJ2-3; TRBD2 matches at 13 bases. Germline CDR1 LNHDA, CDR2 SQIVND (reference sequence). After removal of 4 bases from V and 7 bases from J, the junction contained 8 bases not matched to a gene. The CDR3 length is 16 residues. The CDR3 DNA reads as TGTGCCAGTAGTACCTCGAGGACTAGCGGGGGATATACGCAGTATTTT. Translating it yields CASSTSRTSGGYTQYF.

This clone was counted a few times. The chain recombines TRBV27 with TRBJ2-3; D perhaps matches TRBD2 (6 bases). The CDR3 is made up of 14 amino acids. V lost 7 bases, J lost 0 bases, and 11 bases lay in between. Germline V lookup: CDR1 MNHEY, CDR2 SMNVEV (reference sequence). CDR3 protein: CASNTGGSTDTQYF. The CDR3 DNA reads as TGTGCCAGCAACACCGGGGGTAGCACAGATACGCAGTATTTT.

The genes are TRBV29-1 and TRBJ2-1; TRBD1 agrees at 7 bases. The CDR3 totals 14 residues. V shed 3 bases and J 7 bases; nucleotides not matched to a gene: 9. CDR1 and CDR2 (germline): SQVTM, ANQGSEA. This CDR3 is CSVDPLGTVNEQFF. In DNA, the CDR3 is TGCAGCGTTGACCCCCTCGGGACAGTAAATGAGCAGTTCTTC.

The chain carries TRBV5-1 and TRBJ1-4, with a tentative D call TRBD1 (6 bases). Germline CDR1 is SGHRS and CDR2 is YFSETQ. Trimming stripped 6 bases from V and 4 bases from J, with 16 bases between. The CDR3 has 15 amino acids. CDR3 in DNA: TGCGCCAGCACATCTACAGGGACGGGTAATGAAAAACTGTTTTTT. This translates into CASTSTGTGNEKLFF.

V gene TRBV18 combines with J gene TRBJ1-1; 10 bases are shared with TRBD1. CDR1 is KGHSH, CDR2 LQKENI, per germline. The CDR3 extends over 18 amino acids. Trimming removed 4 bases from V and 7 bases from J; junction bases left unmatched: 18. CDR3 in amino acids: CASSRSRDRGIGGDEAFF. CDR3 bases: TGTGCCAGCTCACGATCCCGGGACAGGGGAATTGGTGGGGATGAAGCTTTCTTT.

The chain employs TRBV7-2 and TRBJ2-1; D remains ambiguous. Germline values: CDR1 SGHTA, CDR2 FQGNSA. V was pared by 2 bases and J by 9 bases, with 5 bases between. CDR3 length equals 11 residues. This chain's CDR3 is CASSLRSEQFF. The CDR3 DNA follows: TGTGCCAGCAGCTTACGGAGTGAGCAGTTCTTC. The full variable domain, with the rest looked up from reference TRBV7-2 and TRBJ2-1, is GAGVSQSPSNKVTEKGKDVELRCDPISGHTALYWYRQSLGQGLEFLIYFQGNSAPDKSGLPSDRFSAERTGGSVSTLTIQRTQQEDSAVYLCASSLRSEQFFGPGTRLTVL.

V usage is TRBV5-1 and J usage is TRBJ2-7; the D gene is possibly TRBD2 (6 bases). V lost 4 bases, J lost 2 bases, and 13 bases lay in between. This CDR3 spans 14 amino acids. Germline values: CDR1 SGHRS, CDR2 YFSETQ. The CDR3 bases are TGCGCCAGCAGCGCCGGGACTCCAGCCTACGAGCAGTACTTC. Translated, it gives CASSAGTPAYEQYF.

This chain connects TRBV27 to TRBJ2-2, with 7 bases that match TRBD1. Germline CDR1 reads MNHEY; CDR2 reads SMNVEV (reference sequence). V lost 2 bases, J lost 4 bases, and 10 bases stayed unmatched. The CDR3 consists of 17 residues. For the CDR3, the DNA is TGTGCCAGCAGTTTAGGGGTGACAGGGTACAGCACCGGGGAGCTGTTTTTT. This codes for CASSLGVTGYSTGELFF.

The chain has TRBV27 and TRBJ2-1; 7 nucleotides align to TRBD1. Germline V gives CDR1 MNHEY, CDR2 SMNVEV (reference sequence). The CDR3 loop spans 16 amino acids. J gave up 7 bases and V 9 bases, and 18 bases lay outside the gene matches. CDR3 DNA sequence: TGTGCCAGTAGACGCCCCCGGGACAGCGGTTGGAATGAGCAGTTCTTC. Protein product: CASRRPRDSGWNEQFF.

This chain's CDR3 is CASSYRNTSSYNEQFF. The CDR3 region has the DNA TGTGCCAGCAGTTACCGAAACACCAGCTCCTACAATGAGCAGTTCTTC. The V and J genes are TRBV6-7 and TRBJ2-1; D not certain. TRBV6-7 is an ORF for which the function is uncertain. This CDR3 is 16 amino acids long. Trimming stripped 2 bases from V and 0 bases from J, with 11 bases between.

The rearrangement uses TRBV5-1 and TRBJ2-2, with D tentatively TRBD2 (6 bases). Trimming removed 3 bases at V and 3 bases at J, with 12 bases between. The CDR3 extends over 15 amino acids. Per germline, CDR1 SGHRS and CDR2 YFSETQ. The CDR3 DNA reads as TGCGCCAGCAGCTCGAGTCCGGGAGACACCGGGGAGCTGTTTTTT. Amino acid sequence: CASSSSPGDTGELFF.

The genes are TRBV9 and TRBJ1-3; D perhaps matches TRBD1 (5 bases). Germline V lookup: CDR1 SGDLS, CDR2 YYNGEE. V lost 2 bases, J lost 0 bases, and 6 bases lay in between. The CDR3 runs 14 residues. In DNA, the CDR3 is TGTGCCAGCAGCGTCCAGGGCTCTGGAAACACCATATATTTT. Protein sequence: CASSVQGSGNTIYF.

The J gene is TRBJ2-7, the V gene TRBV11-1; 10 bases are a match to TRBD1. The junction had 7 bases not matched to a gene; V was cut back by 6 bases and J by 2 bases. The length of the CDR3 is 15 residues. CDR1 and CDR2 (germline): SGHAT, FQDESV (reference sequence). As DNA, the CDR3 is TGTGCCAGCAGTCCCGGGACAGGGGACCCCTACGAGCAGTACTTC. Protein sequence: CASSPGTGDPYEQYF.

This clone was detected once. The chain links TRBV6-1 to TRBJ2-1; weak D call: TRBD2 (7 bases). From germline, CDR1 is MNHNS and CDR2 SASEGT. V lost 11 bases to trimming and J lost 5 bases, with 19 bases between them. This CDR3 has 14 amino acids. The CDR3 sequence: CAASRGGLNNEQFF. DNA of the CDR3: TGTGCCGCCTCTAGGGGGGGGCTGAACAATGAGCAGTTCTTC.

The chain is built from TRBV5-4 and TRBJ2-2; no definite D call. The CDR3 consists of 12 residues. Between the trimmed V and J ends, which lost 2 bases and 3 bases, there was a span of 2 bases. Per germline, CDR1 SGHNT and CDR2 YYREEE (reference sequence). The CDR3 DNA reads TGTGCCAGCAGCTTCGACACCGGGGAGCTGTTTTTT. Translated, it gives CASSFDTGELFF.

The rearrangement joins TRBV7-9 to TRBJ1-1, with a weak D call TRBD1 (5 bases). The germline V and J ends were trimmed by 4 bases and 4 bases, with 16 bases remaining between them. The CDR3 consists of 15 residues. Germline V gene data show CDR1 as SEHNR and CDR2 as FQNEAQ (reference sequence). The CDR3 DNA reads TGTGCCAGCAGCTCCGGGGGGTGGATGACCACTGAAGCTTTCTTT. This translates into CASSSGGWMTTEAFF.

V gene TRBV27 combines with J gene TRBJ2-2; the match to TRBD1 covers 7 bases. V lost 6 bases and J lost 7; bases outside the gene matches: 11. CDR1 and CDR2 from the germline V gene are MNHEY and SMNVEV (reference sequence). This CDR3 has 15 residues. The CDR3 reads CASSQITGVGGELFF. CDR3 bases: TGTGCCAGCAGCCAAATAACAGGGGTGGGCGGGGAGCTGTTTTTT.

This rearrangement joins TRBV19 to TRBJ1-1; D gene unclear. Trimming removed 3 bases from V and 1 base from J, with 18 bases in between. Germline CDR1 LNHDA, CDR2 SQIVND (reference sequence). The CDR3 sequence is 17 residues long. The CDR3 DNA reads TGTGCCAGTAGTATCGCCGGTGGCAGGTTGGAGAACACTGAAGCTTTCTTT. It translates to CASSIAGGRLENTEAFF.

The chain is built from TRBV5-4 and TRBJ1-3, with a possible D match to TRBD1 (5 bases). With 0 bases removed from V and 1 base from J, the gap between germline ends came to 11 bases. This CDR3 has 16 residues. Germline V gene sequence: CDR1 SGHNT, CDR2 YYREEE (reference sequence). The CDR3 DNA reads TGTGCCAGCAGCTTGGCCCAGGGTGGGTCTGGAAACACCATATATTTT. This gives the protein CASSLAQGGSGNTIYF.

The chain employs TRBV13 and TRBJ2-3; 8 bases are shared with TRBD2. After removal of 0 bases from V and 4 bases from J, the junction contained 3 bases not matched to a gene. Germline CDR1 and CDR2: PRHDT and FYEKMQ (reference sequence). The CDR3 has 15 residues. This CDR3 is CASSLGIGGADTQYF. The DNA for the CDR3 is TGTGCCAGCAGCTTAGGCATCGGGGGGGCAGATACGCAGTATTTT. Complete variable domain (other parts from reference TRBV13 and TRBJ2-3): AAGVIQSPRHLIKEKRETATLKCYPIPRHDTVYWYQQGPGQDPQFLISFYEKMQSDKGSIPDRFSAQQFSDYHSELNMSSLELGDSALYFCASSLGIGGADTQYFGPGTRLTVL.

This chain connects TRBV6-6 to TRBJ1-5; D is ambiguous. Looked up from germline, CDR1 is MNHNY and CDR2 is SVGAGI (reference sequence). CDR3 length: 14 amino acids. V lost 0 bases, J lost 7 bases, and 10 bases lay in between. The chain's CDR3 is CASSYSEGLQPQHF. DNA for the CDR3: TGTGCCAGCAGTTACTCTGAGGGTCTCCAGCCCCAGCATTTT.

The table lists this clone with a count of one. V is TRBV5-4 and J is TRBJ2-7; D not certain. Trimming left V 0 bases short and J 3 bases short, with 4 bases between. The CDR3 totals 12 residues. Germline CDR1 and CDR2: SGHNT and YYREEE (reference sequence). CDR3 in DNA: TGTGCCAGCAGCTTGGACTTCTACGAGCAGTACTTC. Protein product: CASSLDFYEQYF. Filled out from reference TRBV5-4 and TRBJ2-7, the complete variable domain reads ETGVTQSPTHLIKTRGQQVTLRCSSQSGHNTVSWYQQALGQGPQFIFQYYREEENGRGNFPPRFSGLQFPNYSSELNVNALELDDSALYLCASSLDFYEQYFGPGTRLTVT.